The subject of this entry is one T cell receptor beta chain. Its antigen is unknown. The source of the sample is a study of T cell repertoires in cytomegalovirus infection. Across the study: Use of recently identified HLA-C-restricted and well-studied HLA-B-restricted CMV epitopes was part of the study. Whole-study findings and limits: The study identified carriers of CMV plus the relevant HLA from cumulative public TCR beta family frequency.

From the reads, TCRdb called clonotypes with MiXCR, one entry per CDR3 protein. The data hold 75,000 to 100,000 distinct CDR3 sequences, with over 25% observed a single time. This material consisted of CD8+ T cells from cultured PBMCs, taken from culture after CMV antigen stimulation. The receptor's source is a human donor in good health (CMV status not recorded). Some clones in this sample may be carry-over from other donors' samples.

This CDR3 is CASSSDGEEQFF. CDR3 coding DNA: TGTGCCAGCAGTTCGGACGGAGAAGAGCAGTTCTTC. The chain joins TRBV12-3 or TRBV12-4 to TRBJ2-1; D not certain. Trimming left V 4 bases short and J 10 bases short, with 11 bases between. This CDR3 region has 12 residues.